Listed here are 29 T cell receptor beta chains from one sample, sequenced in a study of blood T cells in healthy people across ages (dated by TCRdb to 2013 to 2016). Library preparation employed 5' RACE. Data came from an Illumina HiSeq 2500. The second PCR ran for roughly 6 to 11 cycles and used a J-beta primer mix along with a sample-barcoded 5' primer. TCRdb itself trimmed the public reads at Q25 with fastp, ran MiXCR and retained productive beta chains. Identical CDR3 proteins give one entry, which carries the most common genes and DNA. The sample table holds about 940,000 distinct CDR3 sequences, of which around 48% were seen once. Roughly 12% of the sample is in the top ten clones. Sequences were obtained from blood. The receptors shown here come from a man aged 30 to 39 in good health.

This clonotype was seen a single time. An end of the junction does not agree with germline; a read error may underlie this. V and J are TRBV6-5 and TRBJ1-6; D possibly corresponds to TRBD1 (6 bases). The CDR3 has 16 amino acids. Germline loops: CDR1 MNHEY, CDR2 SVGAGI. The CDR3 loop reads CASSLAGTLYNSPLHF. CDR3 sequence (DNA): TGCGCCAGTAGTTTAGCCGGGACACTTTATAATTCACCCCTCCACTTT.

This clonotype has only a few counts. The chain uses TRBV3-1 and TRBJ2-7; tentatively, D is TRBD2 (5 bases). The CDR3 is 14 amino acids. The V end was cut by 1 base, the J end by 0 bases, with 7 bases between. Germline V gene sequence: CDR1 LGHDT, CDR2 YNNKEL (reference sequence). This CDR3 is CASSQAGISYEQYF. The CDR3 DNA follows: TGTGCCAGCAGCCAAGCCGGGATCTCCTACGAGCAGTACTTC.

The chain is built from TRBV29-1 and TRBJ2-4; 9 bases agree with TRBD2. The CDR3 sequence is 18 residues long. Germline values: CDR1 SQVTM, CDR2 ANQGSEA. The junction had 10 bases not matched to a gene; V was cut back by 1 base and J by 0 bases. CDR3 protein: CSVEVSRGGTKAKNIQYF. DNA of the CDR3: TGCAGCGTTGAAGTCTCGCGGGGGGGCACCAAAGCCAAAAACATTCAGTACTTC. Drawing the rest from reference TRBV29-1 and TRBJ2-4, the complete variable domain is SAVISQKPSRDICQRGTSLTIQCQVDSQVTMMFWYRQQPGQSLTLIATANQGSEATYESGFVIDKFPISRPNLTFSTLTVSNMSPEDSSIYLCSVEVSRGGTKAKNIQYFGAGTRLSVL.

This chain uses TRBV27 with TRBJ2-7; tentatively, D is TRBD1 or TRBD2 (5 bases each). The CDR3 totals 13 residues. The germline gives CDR1 MNHEY, CDR2 SMNVEV (reference sequence). The V end was cut by 6 bases, the J end by 7 bases, with 16 bases between. CDR3 region: CASRSGPAWEQYF. CDR3 in DNA: TGTGCCAGCAGATCGGGACCTGCGTGGGAGCAGTACTTC.

The chain has TRBV28 and TRBJ1-2; 10 bases match TRBD1. The CDR3 extends over 13 amino acids. Germline V CDR1 and CDR2: MDHEN, SYDVKM. V shed 10 bases and J 8 bases; nucleotides not matched to a gene: 10. This CDR3 reads CAIPWDRGGGYTF. As DNA, the CDR3 is TGTGCCATCCCGTGGGACAGGGGAGGGGGCTACACCTTC.

A word on this clonotype: Sequence at one end of the junction differs from germline and may be a read error. The genes are TRBV27 and TRBJ2-7, with D possibly being TRBD1 or TRBD2 (5 bases each). Germline V lookup: CDR1 MNHEY, CDR2 SMNVEV (reference sequence). CDR3 length equals 15 residues. The DNA of the CDR3 is TGTGCCAGCAGTTTAGGGCCCGGGGCGGCCTACGGGCAGTACTTC. Protein: CASSLGPGAAYGQYF.

This chain uses TRBV29-1 with TRBJ1-1; perhaps TRBD1 as D (6 bases). This CDR3 has 16 amino acids. Looked up from germline, CDR1 is SQVTM and CDR2 is ANQGSEA. V was shortened by 4 bases and J by 4 bases, with 22 bases between the two germline ends. The CDR3 DNA sequence: TGCAGCGTTGTTGTTCGGAGGGGGGCGCGGGGCACTGAAGCTTTCTTT. It translates to CSVVVRRGARGTEAFF.

This clonotype was detected only a few times. The chain links TRBV20-1 to TRBJ2-1; TRBD2 might be the D (6 bases). The V end was cut by 1 base, the J end by 6 bases, with 13 bases between. Per the germline V gene, CDR1 is DFQATT and CDR2 is SNEGSKA (reference sequence). The CDR3 loop spans 14 amino acids. The CDR3 DNA is TGCAGTGCTAGAGTTGGGGGGATCGGCAATGAGCAGTTCTTC. Its protein is CSARVGGIGNEQFF.

The rearrangement joins TRBV6-5 to TRBJ2-1; D uncertain. The V end lost 0 bases, the J end lost 13 bases, and 25 bases lay between the germline ends. The CDR3 has 17 residues. Germline-derived CDR1 and CDR2 are MNHEY and SVGAGI. CDR3 amino acids: CASSYSAGARSLETQFF. The CDR3 DNA reads TGTGCCAGCAGTTACTCGGCAGGAGCTAGGAGCTTAGAGACCCAGTTCTTC.

The V and J genes are TRBV4-1 and TRBJ2-5, with TRBD1 matching 9 bases. The J call is doubtful: the DNA matches TRBJ2-7 better. This CDR3 contains 18 residues. Germline V lookup: CDR1 MGHRA, CDR2 YSYEKL. CDR3 DNA: TGCGCCAGCAGCCAAGGACAACCTCCCGGGACAGGGAACTACGAGCAGTACTTC. It translates to CASSQGQPPGTGNYEQYF.

This clonotype was observed at least ten times. This sequence joins TRBV7-8 and TRBJ2-7; TRBD1 aligns across 10 bases. The CDR3 totals 16 residues. Germline V CDR1 and CDR2: SGHVS, FQNEAQ. V was pared by 6 bases and J by 6 bases, with 14 bases of the junction left unmatched. The CDR3 sequence is CASSFMRTGGPSEQYF. The CDR3 region has the DNA TGTGCCAGCAGTTTTATGCGGACAGGGGGTCCCTCCGAGCAGTACTTC.

The chain combines TRBV12-3 or TRBV12-4 with TRBJ2-7; 7 bases line up with TRBD1. This CDR3 has 16 amino acids. V was clipped by 5 bases and J by 0 bases; unmatched bases: 10. CDR3 amino acids: CASSPKTGLSSYEQYF. Written as DNA, the CDR3 is TGTGCCAGCAGTCCCAAGACAGGGCTGAGCTCCTACGAGCAGTACTTC.

This chain joins TRBV7-9 and TRBJ2-3, with D uncertain. The V gene lost 1 base and the J gene lost 1 base, with 15 bases spanning the gap. The CDR3 is 17 residues long. Germline CDR1 reads SEHNR; CDR2 reads FQNEAQ (reference sequence). CDR3 DNA: TGTGCCAGCAGCTTAGGCCCGGGTGGTCCTGGCACAGATACGCAGTATTTT. Amino acid sequence: CASSLGPGGPGTDTQYF.

V usage is TRBV7-9 and J usage is TRBJ2-3; TRBD2 agrees at 7 bases. The CDR3 consists of 17 residues. V lost 4 bases to trimming and J lost 4 bases; unmatched junction nucleotides: 14. The germline V gene has CDR1 SEHNR and CDR2 FQNEAQ (reference sequence). CDR3 loop: CASSSRTSAGSADTQYF. CDR3 nucleotide sequence: TGTGCCAGCAGCTCGAGAACTAGCGCCGGTTCGGCAGATACGCAGTATTTT. Full variable domain (remainder filled in from reference TRBV7-9 and TRBJ2-3): DTGVSQNPRHKITKRGQNVTFRCDPISEHNRLYWYRQTLGQGPEFLTYFQNEAQLEKSRLLSDRFSAERPKGSFSTLEIQRTEQGDSAMYLCASSSRTSAGSADTQYFGPGTRLTVL.

V and J are TRBV6-1 and TRBJ2-7, with D uncertain. This CDR3 contains 15 residues. Trimming cost V 11 bases and J 3 bases, with 23 bases left between them. Germline V gene data show CDR1 as MNHNS and CDR2 as SASEGT. The CDR3 DNA follows: TGTGCCGCCAACGGTCCGGTACTCCTACTCTACGAGCAGTACTTC. Translating gives CAANGPVLLLYEQYF.

This chain uses TRBV20-1 with TRBJ2-4, with 8 bases fitting TRBD1. Trimming removed 0 bases from V and 3 bases from J; junction bases left unmatched: 7. Germline CDR1 is DFQATT and CDR2 is SNEGSKA (reference sequence). This CDR3 spans 16 amino acids. CDR3 region: CSARDGQGEVKNIQYF. The CDR3 region has the DNA TGCAGTGCTAGAGACGGACAGGGAGAAGTCAAAAACATTCAGTACTTC.

This CDR3 is CASSAGNDIQYF. The CDR3, as DNA: TGTGCCAGCTCTGCTGGGAATGACATTCAGTACTTC. V and J are TRBV7-2 and TRBJ2-4; no clear D. Germline V lookup: CDR1 SGHTA, CDR2 FQGNSA. This CDR3 is 12 amino acids long. Trimming took off 8 bases at V and 8 bases at J, with 13 bases between the two ends.

This clonotype was observed a single time. This rearrangement joins TRBV7-9 to TRBJ2-2; D is undetermined. CDR3 size: 16 residues. Germline loops: CDR1 SEHNR, CDR2 FQNEAQ (reference sequence). V lost 1 base and J lost 2, with 11 bases in between. The CDR3 sequence: CASSLEGGLNTGELFF. The DNA of the CDR3 is TGTGCCAGCAGCTTAGAGGGCGGTCTAAACACCGGGGAGCTGTTTTTT.

This chain joins TRBV3-1 and TRBJ1-6, with D hard to call. Trimming cost V 4 bases and J 3 bases, with 13 bases left between them. Germline CDR1 is LGHDT and CDR2 is YNNKEL (reference sequence). This CDR3 has 16 amino acids. The CDR3 reads CASSLEGAGYNSPLHF. In DNA, the CDR3 is TGTGCCAGCAGCCTCGAAGGCGCGGGCTATAATTCACCCCTCCACTTT.

This clonotype was seen only once. The rearrangement links TRBV29-1 to TRBJ2-3; tentatively, D is TRBD1 (6 bases). V was cut by 7 bases and J by 5 bases, with 16 bases left in between. This CDR3 has 13 residues. Germline CDR1 reads SQVTM; CDR2 reads ANQGSEA. The CDR3 protein is CSAQGPGLDTQYF. CDR3 sequence (DNA): TGCAGCGCACAGGGTCCGGGGTTAGATACGCAGTATTTT.

The rearrangement joins TRBV12-3 or TRBV12-4 to TRBJ1-1; D call uncertain. Trimming removed 5 bases at V and 1 base at J, with 8 bases between. The CDR3 is 13 amino acids. CDR3 bases: TGTGCCAGCAGTGGAGTGGGGAACACTGAAGCTTTCTTT. This encodes CASSGVGNTEAFF.

The chain couples TRBV4-3 to TRBJ2-5, with D maybe TRBD2 (6 bases). This CDR3 is 15 amino acids long. Trimming shortened V by 0 bases and J by 4 bases, and 12 bases separated the two germline ends. Germline CDR1 is LGHNA and CDR2 is YSLEER. Here the CDR3 reads CASSQDPGDGETQYF. The CDR3 DNA is TGCGCCAGCAGCCAAGATCCGGGGGACGGAGAGACCCAGTACTTC.

The chain recombines TRBV4-1 with TRBJ2-5, with 10 positions matching TRBD1. Gene TRBJ2-7 matches the end of the DNA better, so the J call may be wrong. This CDR3 region has 16 residues. Germline values: CDR1 MGHRA, CDR2 YSYEKL. CDR3 DNA sequence: TGCGCCAGCAGCCAAGTCAGACAGGGGGCATTCAACGAGCAGTACTTC. Amino acid sequence: CASSQVRQGAFNEQYF.

Regarding this clonotype: Compared with germline, one end of the junction differs, possibly owing to a read error. The chain recombines TRBV12-3 or TRBV12-4 with TRBJ2-7, with 9 nucleotides matching TRBD1. This CDR3 contains 16 residues. Written as DNA, the CDR3 is TGTGCCAGCGGTTTTGGCGGACAGGGGACCTCCTACGAGCAGTACTTC. It yields the protein CASGFGGQGTSYEQYF.

This chain joins TRBV7-2 and TRBJ2-5, with D unresolved. Gene TRBJ2-7 matches the end of the DNA better, so the J call may be wrong. This CDR3 comprises 13 residues. Germline V gene lookup returns CDR1 SGHTA and CDR2 FQGNSA. CDR3 loop: CASSVDPVGEQYF. The DNA of the CDR3 is TGTGCCAGCAGCGTAGATCCGGTGGGCGAGCAGTACTTC.

Turning to this clonotype: Being one base from a much bigger clone, this may be a read error. This chain links TRBV9 with TRBJ2-7; 9 bases line up with TRBD2. CDR1 is SGDLS and CDR2 is YYNGEE in the germline V gene. V was clipped by 6 bases and J by 4 bases; unmatched bases: 8. This CDR3 is 14 amino acids long. The CDR3 sequence: CASNTSGGRYEQYF. The CDR3, as DNA: TGTGCCAGCAACACGAGCGGGGGGAGGTACGAGCAGTACTTC.

The gene calls are TRBV20-1 and TRBJ1-2, with unresolved D. The CDR3 has 12 residues. V lost 3 bases and J 1 base, leaving 6 bases between the germline ends. Germline V gives CDR1 DFQATT, CDR2 SNEGSKA (reference sequence). The CDR3 loop reads CSASLDNYGYTF. The CDR3, as DNA: TGCAGTGCTAGTTTGGATAACTATGGCTACACCTTC.

The chain is built from TRBV29-1 and TRBJ2-5; 7 nucleotides line up with TRBD2. CDR1 and CDR2 (germline): SQVTM, ANQGSEA. The CDR3 has 12 residues. The V segment lost 8 bases and the J segment 5 bases; nucleotides outside the gene matches: 8. The CDR3 spells CSSWGGGETQYF. The CDR3 coding sequence is TGCAGCTCTTGGGGGGGTGGGGAGACCCAGTACTTC.

The chain carries TRBV25-1 and TRBJ1-1; D gene uncertain. Germline V lookup: CDR1 MGHDK, CDR2 SYGVNS. This CDR3 comprises 13 residues. V lost 1 base and J lost 3, with 6 bases in between. CDR3: CASSELGYTEAFF. The CDR3 DNA sequence: TGTGCCAGCAGTGAATTGGGTTACACTGAAGCTTTCTTT.